This T cell receptor beta chain was obtained from a study of blood T cells in healthy people across ages. Study results and caveats: Higher diversity and more naive CD4+ cells were features of long-lived donors, compared to aged donors.

The germline V gene has CDR1 DFQATT and CDR2 SNEGSKA (reference sequence). This CDR3 contains 13 residues. The authors ran a second PCR of roughly 6 to 12 cycles using a sample-barcoded 5' primer and a J-beta primer mix. CDR3-containing paired-end reads numbering at least 2.5 million came from each sample. TCRdb re-derived calls from the 5' RACE reads in MiXCR, one entry per CDR3 protein. The sample has roughly 1,500,000 distinct CDR3 sequences, about 31% seen once. As to this clonotype: What it recognizes is unknown.

The sequence came from a woman aged 25 to 45 in good health. Sequenced: blood. The rearrangement uses TRBV20-1 and TRBJ2-1, with D uncertain. The closer fit of TRBJ2-7 to the DNA end suggests the J call may be wrong. The CDR3 loop reads CSGTSGSGYEQYF. In nucleotides, the CDR3 is TGCAGTGGCACATCCGGATCCGGCTACGAGCAGTACTTC.